This TCR beta chain was identified during a study of identical twins. Study-level points and caveats: The conclusions drew on cross-sectional statistical analysis instead of tracking the same donors. Twin-shared out-of-frame alpha sequences showed excess low generation probability. Memory repertoires showed no such pattern, whereas abundant cord blood beta clonotypes carried fewer insertions.

TCRdb re-analysed the 5' RACE reads in MiXCR, keeping a single row per CDR3 protein. The table lists about 300,000 distinct CDR3 sequences, around an eighth of them singletons. Germline V gene lookup returns CDR1 SGHTA and CDR2 FQGTGA. This CDR3 has 14 amino acids. V lost 5 bases and J 0 bases, leaving 10 bases between the germline ends. Remarks on this clonotype: Its antigen is not identified.

This sample also appeared in a second study, on yellow fever vaccine responses in identical twins. That investigation notes: As reported, the vaccine T cell response of twins seemed partly convergent and partly personalized.

Input material: CD8+ T cells sorted from blood. The sequence derives from a young woman in good health. The rearrangement joins TRBV7-3 to TRBJ1-1; D gene ambiguous. CDR3: CASSLVAVNTEAFF. The CDR3 DNA reads TGTGCCAGCAGCCTAGTTGCGGTGAACACTGAAGCTTTCTTT.